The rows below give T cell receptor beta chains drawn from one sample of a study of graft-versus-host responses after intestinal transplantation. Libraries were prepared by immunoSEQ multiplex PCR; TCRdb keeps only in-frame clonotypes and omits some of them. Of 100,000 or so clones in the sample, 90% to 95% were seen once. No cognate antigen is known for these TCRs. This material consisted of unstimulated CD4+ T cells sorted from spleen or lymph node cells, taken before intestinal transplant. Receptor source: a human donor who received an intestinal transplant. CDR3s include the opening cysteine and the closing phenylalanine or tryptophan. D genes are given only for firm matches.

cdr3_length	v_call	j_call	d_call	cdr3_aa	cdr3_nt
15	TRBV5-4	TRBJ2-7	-	CASSLARGQSYEQYF	TGTGCCAGCAGCTTGGCCCGAGGACAGTCCTACGAGCAGTACTTC
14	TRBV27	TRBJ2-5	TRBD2	CASRLAGAGETQYF	TGTGCCAGCAGACTAGCGGGAGCTGGGGAGACCCAGTACTTC
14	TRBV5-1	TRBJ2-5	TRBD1	CASSSTGGAETQYF	TGCGCCAGCAGCTCTACAGGGGGCGCAGAGACCCAGTACTTC
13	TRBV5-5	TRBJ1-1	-	CASTTGENTEAFF	TGCGCCAGCACAACAGGCGAAAACACTGAAGCTTTCTTT
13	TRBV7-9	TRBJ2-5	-	CASSLSGGETQYF	TGTGCCAGCAGCTTATCTGGGGGCGAGACCCAGTACTTC
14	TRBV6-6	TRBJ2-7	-	CASLGRPTSYEQYF	TGTGCCAGCTTGGGCCGACCGACCTCCTACGAGCAGTACTTC
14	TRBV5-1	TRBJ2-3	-	CASSFIQGGNTQYF	TGCGCCAGCAGCTTTATCCAGGGAGGCAATACGCAGTATTTT
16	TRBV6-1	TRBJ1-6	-	CASSARDTEIGSPLHF	TGTGCCAGCAGTGCCCGGGACACAGAGATTGGTTCACCCCTCCACTTT
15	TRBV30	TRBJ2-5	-	CAWRGRTEYQETQYF	TGTGCCTGGAGGGGACGGACAGAGTACCAAGAGACCCAGTACTTC
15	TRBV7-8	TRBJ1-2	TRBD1	CASSLAEQGHYGYTF	TGTGCCAGCAGCTTAGCGGAACAGGGGCACTATGGCTACACCTTC
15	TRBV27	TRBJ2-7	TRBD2	CASSFIPGGSYEQYF	TGTGCCAGCAGTTTTATCCCGGGAGGCTCCTACGAGCAGTACTTC
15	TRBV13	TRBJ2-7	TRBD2	CASSAGLAGVYEQYF	TGTGCCAGCAGCGCGGGACTAGCGGGGGTCTACGAGCAGTACTTC
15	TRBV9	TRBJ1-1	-	CASSVNGGMNTEAFF	TGTGCCAGCAGCGTAAATGGGGGGATGAACACTGAAGCTTTCTTT
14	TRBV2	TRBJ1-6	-	CASSDNRFDSPLHF	TGTGCCAGCAGTGATAACAGGTTCGATTCACCCCTCCACTTT
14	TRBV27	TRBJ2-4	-	CASSLGGAVNIQYF	TGTGCCAGCAGTTTAGGGGGCGCAGTTAACATTCAGTACTTC
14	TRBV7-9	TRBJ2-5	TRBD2	CASSLGAGVETQYF	TGTGCCAGCAGCTTAGGGGCGGGGGTGGAGACCCAGTACTTC
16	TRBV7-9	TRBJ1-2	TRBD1	CASSPTGGTANYGYTF	TGTGCCAGCAGCCCGACAGGGGGGACGGCTAACTATGGCTACACCTTC